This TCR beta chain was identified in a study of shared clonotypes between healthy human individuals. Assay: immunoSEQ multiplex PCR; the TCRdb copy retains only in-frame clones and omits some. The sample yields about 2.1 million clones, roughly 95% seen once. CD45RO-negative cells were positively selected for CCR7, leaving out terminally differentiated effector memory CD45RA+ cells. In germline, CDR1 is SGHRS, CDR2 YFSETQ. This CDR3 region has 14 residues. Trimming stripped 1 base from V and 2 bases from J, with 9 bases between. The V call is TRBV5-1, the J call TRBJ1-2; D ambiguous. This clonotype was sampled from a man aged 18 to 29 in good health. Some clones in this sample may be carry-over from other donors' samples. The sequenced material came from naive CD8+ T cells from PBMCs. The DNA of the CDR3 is TGCGCCAGCAGCTTGAACGGACGAAACTATGGCTACACCTTC. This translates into CASSLNGRNYGYTF.